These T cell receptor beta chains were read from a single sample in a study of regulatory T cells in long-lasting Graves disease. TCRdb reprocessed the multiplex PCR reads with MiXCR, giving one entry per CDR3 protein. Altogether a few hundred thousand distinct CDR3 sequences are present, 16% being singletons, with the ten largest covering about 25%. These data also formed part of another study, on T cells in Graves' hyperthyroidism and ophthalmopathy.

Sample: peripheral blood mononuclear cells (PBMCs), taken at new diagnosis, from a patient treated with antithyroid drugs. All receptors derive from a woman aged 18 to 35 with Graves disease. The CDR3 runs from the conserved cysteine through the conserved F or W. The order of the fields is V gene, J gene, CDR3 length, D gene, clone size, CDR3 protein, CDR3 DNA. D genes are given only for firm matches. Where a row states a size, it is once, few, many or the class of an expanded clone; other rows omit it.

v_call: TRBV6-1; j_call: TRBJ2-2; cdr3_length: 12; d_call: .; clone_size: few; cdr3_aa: CASNPVLGELFF; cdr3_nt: TGTGCCAGCAACCCGGTGCTTGGGGAGCTGTTTTTT
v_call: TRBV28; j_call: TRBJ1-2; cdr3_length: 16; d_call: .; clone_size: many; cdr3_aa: CASSSHPGHHNYGYTF; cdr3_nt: TGTGCCAGCAGTTCCCACCCAGGACATCATAACTATGGCTACACCTTC
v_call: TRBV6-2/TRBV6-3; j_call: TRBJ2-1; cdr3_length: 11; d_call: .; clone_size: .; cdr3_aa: CASRRFDEQFF; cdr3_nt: TGTGCCAGCAGACGATTTGATGAGCAGTTCTTC
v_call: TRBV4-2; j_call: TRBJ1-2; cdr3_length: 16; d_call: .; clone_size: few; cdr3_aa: CASSQDRQKTNYGYTF; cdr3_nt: TGTGCCAGCAGCCAGGATCGGCAGAAAACTAACTATGGCTACACCTTC
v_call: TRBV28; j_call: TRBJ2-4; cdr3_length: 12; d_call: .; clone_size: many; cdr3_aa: CASSLRGVAAEF; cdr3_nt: TGTGCCAGCAGTCTCAGGGGGGTTGCCGCGGAGTTC
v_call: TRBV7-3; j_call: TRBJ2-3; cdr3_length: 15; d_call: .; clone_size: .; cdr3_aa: CASSPSTGSTDTQYF; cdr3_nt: TGTGCCAGCAGCCCTTCGACAGGTTCCACAGATACGCAGTATTTT
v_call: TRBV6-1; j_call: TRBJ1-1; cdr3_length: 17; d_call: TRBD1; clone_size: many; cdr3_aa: CASAEETGVGENTEAFF; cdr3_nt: TGTGCCAGCGCGGAAGAGACAGGGGTTGGAGAAAACACTGAAGCTTTCTTT
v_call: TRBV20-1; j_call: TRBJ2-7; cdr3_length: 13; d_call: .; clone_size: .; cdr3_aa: CSARVGNLRKQYF; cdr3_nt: TGCAGTGCTAGAGTCGGAAATTTACGGAAGCAGTACTTC
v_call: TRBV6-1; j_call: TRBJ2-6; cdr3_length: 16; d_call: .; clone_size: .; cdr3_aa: CASSLRLRMGANVLTF; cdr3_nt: TGTGCCAGCAGCCTTAGACTGCGGATGGGGGCCAACGTCCTGACTTTC
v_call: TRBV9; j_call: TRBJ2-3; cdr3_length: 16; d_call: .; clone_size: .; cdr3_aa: CASSPRDRGSADTQYF; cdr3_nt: TGTGCCAGCAGCCCTCGGGACCGGGGCTCCGCAGATACGCAGTATTTT
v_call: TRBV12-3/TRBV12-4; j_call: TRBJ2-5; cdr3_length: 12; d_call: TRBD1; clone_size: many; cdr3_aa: CASSPHPGQCDF; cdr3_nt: TGTGCCAGCAGTCCGCACCCGGGACAGTGTGACTTC
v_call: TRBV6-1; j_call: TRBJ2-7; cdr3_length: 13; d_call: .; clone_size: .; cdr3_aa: CASAWGPHYEQYF; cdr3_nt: TGTGCCAGCGCATGGGGGCCCCACTACGAGCAGTACTTC
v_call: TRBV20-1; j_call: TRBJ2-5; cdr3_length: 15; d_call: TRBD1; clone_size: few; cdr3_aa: CSASPAGGNQETQYF; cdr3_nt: TGCAGTGCTAGTCCCGCAGGGGGAAACCAAGAGACCCAGTACTTC
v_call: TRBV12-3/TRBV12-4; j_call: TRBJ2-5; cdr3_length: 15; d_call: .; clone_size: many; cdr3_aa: CASSYSGSRGETQYF; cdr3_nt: TGTGCCAGCAGCTATAGTGGCTCCCGGGGAGAGACCCAGTACTTC
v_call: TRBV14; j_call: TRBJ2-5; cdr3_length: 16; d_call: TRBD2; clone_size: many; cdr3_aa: CASSPGLAGTWETQYF; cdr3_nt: TGTGCCAGCAGCCCCGGACTAGCGGGGACATGGGAGACCCAGTACTTC
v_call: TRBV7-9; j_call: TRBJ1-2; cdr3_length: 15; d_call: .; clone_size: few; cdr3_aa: CASSLGVTNNYGYTF; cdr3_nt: TGTGCCAGCAGCTTAGGCGTCACGAATAACTATGGCTACACCTTC
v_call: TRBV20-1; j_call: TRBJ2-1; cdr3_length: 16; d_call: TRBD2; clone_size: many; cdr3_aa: CSARTLAGGLFNEQFF; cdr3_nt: TGCAGTGCTAGGACCCTAGCGGGAGGGCTCTTCAATGAGCAGTTCTTC
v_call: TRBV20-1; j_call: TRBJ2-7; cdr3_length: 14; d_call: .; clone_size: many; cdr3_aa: CSARKRTDKYEQYF; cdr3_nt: TGCAGTGCAAGAAAAAGGACAGATAAGTACGAGCAGTACTTC
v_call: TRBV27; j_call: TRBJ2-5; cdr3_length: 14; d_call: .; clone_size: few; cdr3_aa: CASSLAWVGETQYF; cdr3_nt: TGTGCCAGCAGTTTAGCGTGGGTTGGAGAGACCCAGTACTTC
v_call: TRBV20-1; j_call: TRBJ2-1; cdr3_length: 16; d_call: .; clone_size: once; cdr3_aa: CSASSPTGRSYNEQFF; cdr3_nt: TGCAGTGCTAGCTCCCCGACAGGGAGGTCCTACAATGAGCAGTTCTTC
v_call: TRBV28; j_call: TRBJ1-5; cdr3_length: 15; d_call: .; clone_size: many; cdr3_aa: CASSFGQESNQPQHF; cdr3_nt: TGTGCCAGCAGTTTCGGCCAGGAATCCAATCAGCCCCAGCATTTT
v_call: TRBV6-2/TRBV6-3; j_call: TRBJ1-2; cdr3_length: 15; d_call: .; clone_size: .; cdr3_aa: CASSSQPGFNYGYTF; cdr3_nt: TGTGCCAGCAGTTCGCAACCTGGTTTTAACTATGGCTACACCTTC
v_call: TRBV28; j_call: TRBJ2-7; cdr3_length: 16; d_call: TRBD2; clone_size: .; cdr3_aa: CASSNLWTSGTVGQYF; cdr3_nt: TGTGCCAGCAGTAACCTTTGGACTAGCGGGACCGTCGGGCAGTACTTC
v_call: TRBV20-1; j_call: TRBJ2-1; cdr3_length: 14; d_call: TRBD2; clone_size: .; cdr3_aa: CSARIAGASGEQFF; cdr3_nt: TGCAGTGCTCGAATAGCGGGAGCTTCAGGTGAGCAGTTCTTC
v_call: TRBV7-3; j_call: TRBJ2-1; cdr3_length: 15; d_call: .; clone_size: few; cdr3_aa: CASSLGLVNYNEQFF; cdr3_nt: TGTGCCAGCAGCCTGGGACTCGTAAACTACAATGAGCAGTTCTTC
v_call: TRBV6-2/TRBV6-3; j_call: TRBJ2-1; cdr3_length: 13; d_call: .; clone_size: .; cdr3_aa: CASSYSNTGEQFF; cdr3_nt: TGTGCCAGCAGTTACTCGAACACGGGTGAGCAGTTCTTC
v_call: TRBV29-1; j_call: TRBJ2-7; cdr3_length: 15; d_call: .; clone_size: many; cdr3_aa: CSVEDHGSPPYEQYF; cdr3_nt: TGCAGCGTTGAAGACCACGGGAGTCCCCCCTACGAGCAGTACTTC
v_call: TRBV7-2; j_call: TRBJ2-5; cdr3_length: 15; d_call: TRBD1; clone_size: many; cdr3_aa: CASSRQGVSGETQYF; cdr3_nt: TGTGCCAGCAGCAGACAGGGGGTGTCTGGAGAGACCCAGTACTTC
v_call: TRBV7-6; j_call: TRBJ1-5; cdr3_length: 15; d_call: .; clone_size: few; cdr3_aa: CASSLGTGPNQPQHF; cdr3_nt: TGTGCCAGCAGCTTGGGTACAGGGCCCAATCAGCCCCAGCATTTT
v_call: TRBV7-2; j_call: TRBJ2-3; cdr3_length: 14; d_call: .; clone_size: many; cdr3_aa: CASSTRWTEDTQYF; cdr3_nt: TGTGCCAGCAGCACCCGATGGACGGAGGATACGCAGTATTTT
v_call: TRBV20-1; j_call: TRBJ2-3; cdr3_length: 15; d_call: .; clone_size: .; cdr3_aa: CSAARESSSTDTQYF; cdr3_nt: TGCAGTGCTGCGCGGGAAAGCTCTAGCACAGATACGCAGTATTTT
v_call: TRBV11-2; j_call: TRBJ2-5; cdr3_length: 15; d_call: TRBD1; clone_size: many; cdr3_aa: CASSLDQGQRETQYF; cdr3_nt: TGTGCCAGCAGCTTAGATCAGGGACAGCGGGAGACCCAGTACTTC
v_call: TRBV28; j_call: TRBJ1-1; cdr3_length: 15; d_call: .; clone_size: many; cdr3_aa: CASSEQSGKNTEAFF; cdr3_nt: TGTGCCAGCAGTGAACAGTCAGGCAAGAACACTGAAGCTTTCTTT
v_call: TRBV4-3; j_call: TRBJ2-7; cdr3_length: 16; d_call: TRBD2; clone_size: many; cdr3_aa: CASSQAGTSGAYEQYF; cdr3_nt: TGCGCCAGCAGCCAAGCCGGGACTAGCGGAGCCTACGAGCAGTACTTC
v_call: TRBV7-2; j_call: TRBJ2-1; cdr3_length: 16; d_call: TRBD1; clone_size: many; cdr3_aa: CASSYPGQRIPNEQFF; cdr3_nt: TGTGCCAGCAGCTATCCGGGACAGCGAATACCCAATGAGCAGTTCTTC
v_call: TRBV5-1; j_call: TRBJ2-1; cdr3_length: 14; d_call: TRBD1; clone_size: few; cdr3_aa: CASSYRDRDHEQFF; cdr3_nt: TGCGCCAGCAGCTACCGGGACAGGGACCATGAGCAGTTCTTC
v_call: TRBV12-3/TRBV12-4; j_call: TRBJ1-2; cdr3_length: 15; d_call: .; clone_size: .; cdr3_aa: CASSLALDTNYGYTF; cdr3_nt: TGTGCCAGCAGCTTAGCGCTCGACACCAACTATGGCTACACCTTC
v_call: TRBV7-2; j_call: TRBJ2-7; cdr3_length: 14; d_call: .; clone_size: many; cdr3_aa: CASSLEPNSYEQYF; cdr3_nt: TGTGCCAGCAGCTTAGAACCGAACTCCTACGAGCAGTACTTC
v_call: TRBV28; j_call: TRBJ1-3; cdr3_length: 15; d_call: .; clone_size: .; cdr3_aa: CACQRDNTYGNTIYF; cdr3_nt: TGTGCCTGCCAACGGGACAACACCTATGGAAACACCATATATTTT
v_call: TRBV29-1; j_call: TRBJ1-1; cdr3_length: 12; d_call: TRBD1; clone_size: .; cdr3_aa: CSVDRGGYEAFF; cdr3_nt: TGCAGCGTCGACAGGGGGGGTTATGAAGCTTTCTTT
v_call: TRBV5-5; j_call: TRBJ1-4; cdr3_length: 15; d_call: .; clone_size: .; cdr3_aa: CASSFMTERFEKLFF; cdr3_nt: TGTGCCAGCAGCTTCATGACAGAACGATTTGAAAAACTGTTTTTT